Following are 10 T cell receptor beta chains from one sample sequenced in a study of blood T cell repertoires in COVID-19. The method was immunoSEQ multiplex PCR; TCRdb's version includes in-frame clones alone and lacks a portion of them. Counted here are just over 650,000 clones, 70% to 90% occurring once; the ten biggest clones make up over 0.2%. The material sequenced was peripheral blood. The receptor set was obtained from a young woman with acute or convalescent COVID-19.

V usage is TRBV13 and J usage is TRBJ2-7; weak D call: TRBD2 (7 bases). The germline CDR1 and CDR2 sequences are PRHDT and FYEKMQ (reference sequence). CDR3 length equals 14 residues. With 6 bases removed from V and 2 bases from J, the gap between germline ends came to 14 bases. The CDR3 spells CASRSGGGPYEQYF. CDR3 DNA: TGTGCCAGCAGAAGTGGCGGGGGCCCCTACGAGCAGTACTTC.

The genes are TRBV7-9 and TRBJ1-1, with D unclear. The CDR3 is 12 residues long. Germline CDR1 is SEHNR and CDR2 is FQNEAQ (reference sequence). V was pared by 5 bases and J by 0 bases, with 4 bases between. In nucleotides, the CDR3 is TGTGCCAGCAGCGTAATGAACACTGAAGCTTTCTTT. Its translation: CASSVMNTEAFF.

This clone has just one count. The chain recombines TRBV19 with TRBJ1-2; tentatively, D is TRBD1 (5 bases). The V end was cut by 4 bases, the J end by 5 bases, with 11 bases between. The CDR3 covers 13 residues. Per germline, CDR1 LNHDA and CDR2 SQIVND (reference sequence). CDR3 coding DNA: TGTGCCAGTAGTACGACAGCAAGGTATGGCTACACCTTC. This sequence encodes CASSTTARYGYTF.

The V call is TRBV19, the J call TRBJ1-4; tentatively, D is TRBD1 (6 bases). Germline CDR1 LNHDA, CDR2 SQIVND (reference sequence). The CDR3 is 15 residues long. With 3 bases removed from V and 3 bases from J, the gap between germline ends came to 11 bases. CDR3 in amino acids: CASSILGQSNEKLFF. CDR3 in DNA: TGTGCCAGTAGTATTCTTGGACAGTCTAATGAAAAACTGTTTTTT. Full variable domain (missing parts from reference TRBV19 and TRBJ1-4): DGGITQSPKYLFRKEGQNVTLSCEQNLNHDAMYWYRQDPGQGLRLIYYSQIVNDFQKGDIAEGYSVSREKKESFPLTVTSAQKNPTAFYLCASSILGQSNEKLFFGSGTQLSVL.

V gene TRBV4-2 combines with J gene TRBJ1-1, with D unresolved. Germline V gene data show CDR1 as LGHNA and CDR2 as YNFKEQ. This CDR3 region has 12 residues. Trimming removed 4 bases at V and 1 base at J, with 4 bases between. CDR3 region: CASSRQNTEAFF. DNA of the CDR3: TGTGCCAGCAGCCGACAGAACACTGAAGCTTTCTTT.

The chain joins TRBV4-3 to TRBJ1-6; 11 bases fit TRBD1. Germline values: CDR1 LGHNA, CDR2 YSLEER. This CDR3 has 17 amino acids. V lost 4 bases, J lost 9 bases, and 11 bases stayed unmatched. The CDR3 DNA is TGCGCCAGCAGCCCTGTGCCCCCGGGACAGGGGGTTTCACCCCTCCACTTT. It translates to CASSPVPPGQGVSPLHF.

The J gene is TRBJ2-5, the V gene TRBV19, with D maybe TRBD1 (6 bases). The CDR3 is 14 residues long. Trimming shortened V by 4 bases and J by 7 bases, and 16 bases separated the two germline ends. The germline CDR1 and CDR2 sequences are LNHDA and SQIVND (reference sequence). The CDR3: CASSRDTPAGTQYF. CDR3 bases: TGTGCCAGTAGTAGGGACACCCCGGCAGGGACCCAGTACTTC. Based on the CDR3 plus reference TRBV19 and TRBJ2-5, the full variable domain is DGGITQSPKYLFRKEGQNVTLSCEQNLNHDAMYWYRQDPGQGLRLIYYSQIVNDFQKGDIAEGYSVSREKKESFPLTVTSAQKNPTAFYLCASSRDTPAGTQYFGPGTRLLVL.

This chain uses TRBV30 with TRBJ2-2; 9 bases match TRBD1. Trimming took 2 bases from V and 5 from J; bases not matched to a gene: 9. The germline V gene has CDR1 GTSNPN and CDR2 SVGIG (reference sequence). CDR3 size: 16 residues. This CDR3 is CAWSKRDRVVTGELFF. Here the CDR3 DNA reads TGTGCCTGGAGTAAGCGGGACAGGGTAGTAACCGGGGAGCTGTTTTTT.

The V call is TRBV5-1, the J call TRBJ2-7; 9 bases are shared with TRBD2. The CDR3 is made up of 15 amino acids. The ends lost 4 bases at V and 5 bases at J; junction bases unmatched: 10. Germline values: CDR1 SGHRS, CDR2 YFSETQ. In DNA form, the CDR3 reads TGCGCCAGCAGCCTCGCGGGAGGGGGCGCCGACGAGCAGTACTTC. Its protein is CASSLAGGGADEQYF.

V gene TRBV7-8 combines with J gene TRBJ1-2; 8 nucleotides align to TRBD1. Germline CDR1 and CDR2: SGHVS and FQNEAQ. After removal of 1 base from V and 4 bases from J, the junction contained 8 bases not matched to a gene. The CDR3 loop spans 16 amino acids. The CDR3 region has the DNA TGTGCCAGCAGCTTAGAGGCCGGACAGGGAATCTATGGCTACACCTTC. Encoded protein: CASSLEAGQGIYGYTF.